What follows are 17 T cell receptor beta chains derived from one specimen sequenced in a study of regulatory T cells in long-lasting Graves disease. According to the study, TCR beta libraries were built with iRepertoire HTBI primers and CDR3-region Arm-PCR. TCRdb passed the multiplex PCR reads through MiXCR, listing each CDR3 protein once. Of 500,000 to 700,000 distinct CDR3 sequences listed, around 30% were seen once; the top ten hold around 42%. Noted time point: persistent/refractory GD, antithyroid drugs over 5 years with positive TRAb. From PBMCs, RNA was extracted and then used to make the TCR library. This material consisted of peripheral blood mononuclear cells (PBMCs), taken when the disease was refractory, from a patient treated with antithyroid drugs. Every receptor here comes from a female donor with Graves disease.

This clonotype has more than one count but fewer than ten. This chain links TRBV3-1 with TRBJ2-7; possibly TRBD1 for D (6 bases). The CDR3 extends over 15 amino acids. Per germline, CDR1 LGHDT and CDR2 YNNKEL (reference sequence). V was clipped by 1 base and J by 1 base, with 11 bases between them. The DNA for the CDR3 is TGTGCCAGCAGCCAAGGGCCAGGGGTGTCCTACGAGCAGTACTTC. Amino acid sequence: CASSQGPGVSYEQYF.

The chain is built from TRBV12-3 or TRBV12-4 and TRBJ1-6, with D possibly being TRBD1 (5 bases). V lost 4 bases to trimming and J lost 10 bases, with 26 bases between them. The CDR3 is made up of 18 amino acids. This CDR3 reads CASSSTLHRGRVGSPLHF. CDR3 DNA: TGTGCCAGCAGTTCCACCCTCCACCGGGGACGGGTTGGGTCACCCCTCCACTTT.

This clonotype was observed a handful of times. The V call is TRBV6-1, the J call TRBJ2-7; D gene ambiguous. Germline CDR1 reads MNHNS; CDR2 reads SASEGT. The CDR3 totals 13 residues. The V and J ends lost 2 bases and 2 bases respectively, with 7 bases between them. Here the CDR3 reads CASSESYTYEQYF. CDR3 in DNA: TGTGCCAGCAGTGAAAGCTATACCTACGAGCAGTACTTC.

The CDR3 loop is CASGGSPVDGYTF. The DNA for the CDR3 is TGCGCCAGCGGGGGGAGTCCCGTGGATGGCTACACCTTC. V is TRBV5-1 and J is TRBJ1-2; possibly TRBD1 for D (5 bases). The V end was cut by 7 bases, the J end by 6 bases, with 16 bases between. The CDR3 runs to 13 residues. Germline loops: CDR1 SGHRS, CDR2 YFSETQ.

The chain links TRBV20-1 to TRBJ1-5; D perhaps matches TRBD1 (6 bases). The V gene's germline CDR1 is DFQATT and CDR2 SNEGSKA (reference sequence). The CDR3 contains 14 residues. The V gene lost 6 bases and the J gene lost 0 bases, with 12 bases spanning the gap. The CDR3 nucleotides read TGCAGTGCAAGTAGGGGGACTAGCAATCAGCCCCAGCATTTT. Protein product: CSASRGTSNQPQHF.

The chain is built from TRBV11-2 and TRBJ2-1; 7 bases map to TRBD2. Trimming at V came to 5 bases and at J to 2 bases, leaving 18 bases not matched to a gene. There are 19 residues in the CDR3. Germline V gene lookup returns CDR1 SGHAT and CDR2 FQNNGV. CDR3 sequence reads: CASSRGTGGLADTYNEQFF. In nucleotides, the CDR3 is TGTGCCAGCAGCAGAGGGACGGGCGGTCTAGCGGACACCTACAATGAGCAGTTCTTC.

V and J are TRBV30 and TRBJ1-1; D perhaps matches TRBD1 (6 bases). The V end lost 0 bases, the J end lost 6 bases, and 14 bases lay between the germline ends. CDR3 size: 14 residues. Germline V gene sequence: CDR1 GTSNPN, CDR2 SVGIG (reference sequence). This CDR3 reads CAWSVRGGLAEAFF. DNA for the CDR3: TGTGCCTGGAGTGTACGGGGGGGGCTCGCTGAAGCTTTCTTT.

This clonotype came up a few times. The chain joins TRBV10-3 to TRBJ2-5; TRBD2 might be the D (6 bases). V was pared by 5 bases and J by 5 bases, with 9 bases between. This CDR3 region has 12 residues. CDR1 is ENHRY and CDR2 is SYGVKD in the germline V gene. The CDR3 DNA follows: TGTGCCATCAGTCCAGGAGGGGAGACCCAGTACTTC. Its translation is CAISPGGETQYF.

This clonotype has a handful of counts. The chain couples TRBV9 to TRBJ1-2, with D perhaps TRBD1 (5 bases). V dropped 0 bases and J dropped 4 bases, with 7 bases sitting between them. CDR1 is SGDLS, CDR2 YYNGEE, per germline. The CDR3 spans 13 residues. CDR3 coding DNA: TGTGCCAGCAGCGTAGATGACAGCTATGGCTACACCTTC. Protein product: CASSVDDSYGYTF.

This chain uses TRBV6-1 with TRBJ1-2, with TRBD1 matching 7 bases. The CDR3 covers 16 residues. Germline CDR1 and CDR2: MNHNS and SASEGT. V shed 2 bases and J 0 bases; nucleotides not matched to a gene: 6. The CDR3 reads CASSEIGRGPNYGYTF. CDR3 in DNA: TGTGCCAGCAGTGAAATTGGGAGGGGGCCTAACTATGGCTACACCTTC.

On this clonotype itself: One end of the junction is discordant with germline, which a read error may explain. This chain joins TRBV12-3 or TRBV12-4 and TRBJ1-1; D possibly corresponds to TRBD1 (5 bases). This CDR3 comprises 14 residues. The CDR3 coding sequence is TGTGACAGCAGTTTATTACAGGAAGACACTGAAGCTTTCTTT. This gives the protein CDSSLLQEDTEAFF.

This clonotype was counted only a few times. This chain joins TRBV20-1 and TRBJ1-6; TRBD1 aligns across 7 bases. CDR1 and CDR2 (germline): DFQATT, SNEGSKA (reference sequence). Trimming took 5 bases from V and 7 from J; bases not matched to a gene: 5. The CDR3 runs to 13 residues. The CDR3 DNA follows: TGCAGTGCTTACAGGGGACCGAATTCACCCCTCCACTTT. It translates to CSAYRGPNSPLHF.

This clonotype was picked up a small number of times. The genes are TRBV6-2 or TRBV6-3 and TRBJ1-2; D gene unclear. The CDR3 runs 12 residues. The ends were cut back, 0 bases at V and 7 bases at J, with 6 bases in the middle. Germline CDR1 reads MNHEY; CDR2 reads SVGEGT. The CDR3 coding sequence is TGTGCCAGCAGTTACTCGGAGGTTGGCTACACCTTC. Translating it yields CASSYSEVGYTF.

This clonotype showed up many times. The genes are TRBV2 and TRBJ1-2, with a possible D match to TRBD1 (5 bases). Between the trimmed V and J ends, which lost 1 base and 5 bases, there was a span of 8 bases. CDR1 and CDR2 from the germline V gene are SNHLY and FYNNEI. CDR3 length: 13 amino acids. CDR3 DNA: TGTGCCAGCAGTGAAGATGGGGGGTATGGCTACACCTTC. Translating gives CASSEDGGYGYTF. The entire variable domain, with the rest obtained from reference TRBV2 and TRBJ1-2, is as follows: EPEVTQTPSHQVTQMGQEVILRCVPISNHLYFYWYRQILGQKVEFLVSFYNNEISEKSEIFDDQFSVERPDGSNFTLKIRSTKLEDSAMYFCASSEDGGYGYTFGSGTRLTVV.

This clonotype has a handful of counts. Written as DNA, the CDR3 is TGTGCCAGCAGTTTAGGCGTCAGGACCCGTGATGGCTACACCTTC. This codes for CASSLGVRTRDGYTF. The chain recombines TRBV12-3 or TRBV12-4 with TRBJ1-2; D not certain. The V and J ends lost 1 base and 6 bases respectively, with 15 bases between them. CDR3 length: 15 residues.

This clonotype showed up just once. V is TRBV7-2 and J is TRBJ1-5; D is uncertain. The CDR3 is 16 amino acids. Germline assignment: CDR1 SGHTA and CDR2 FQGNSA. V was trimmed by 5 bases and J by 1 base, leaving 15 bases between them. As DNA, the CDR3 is TGTGCCAGCAGCGCTAACGTACGGGAAAGCAATCAGCCCCAGCATTTT. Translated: CASSANVRESNQPQHF. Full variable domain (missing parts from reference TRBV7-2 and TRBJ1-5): GAGVSQSPSNKVTEKGKDVELRCDPISGHTALYWYRQSLGQGLEFLIYFQGNSAPDKSGLPSDRFSAERTGGSVSTLTIQRTQQEDSAVYLCASSANVRESNQPQHFGDGTRLSIL.

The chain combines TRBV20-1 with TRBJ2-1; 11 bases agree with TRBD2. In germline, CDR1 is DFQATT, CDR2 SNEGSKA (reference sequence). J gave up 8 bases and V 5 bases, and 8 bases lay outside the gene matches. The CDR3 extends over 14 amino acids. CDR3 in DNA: TGCAGTGCTGCACTAGCGGGAGCTTCTGATGAGCAGTTCTTC. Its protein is CSAALAGASDEQFF.